What follows describes a single T cell receptor beta chain. Its matching antigen is unknown. The data were taken from a study of OX40 agonist ivuxolimab in advanced cancers. For the study at large: Previous treatment with anti-PD-1, anti-PD-L1 or anti-CTLA-4 therapy was allowed; about 40% had received some.

V lost 0 bases, J lost 5 bases, and 15 bases lay in between. Germline V gives CDR1 SGHTS, CDR2 YDEGEE. This CDR3 region has 15 residues. This table comes from immunoSEQ multiplex PCR, and its TCRdb copy is limited to in-frame clones, with some not included. This sample has about 80,000 clones, with around 91% found just once. Findings and limits, study-wide: The CD4+ and CD8+ T cells in the blood had expanded clonally by week 6 at 0.1 to 3.0 mg/kg.

This receptor was identified in an adult with an advanced solid tumor such as melanoma, head and neck, liver or kidney cancer. This chain links TRBV5-8 with TRBJ2-7; a weak D match, TRBD2 (5 bases). The sample in question was CD4+ or CD8+ T cells sorted from blood, obtained in a trial of the OX40 agonist ivuxolimab. The CDR3 loop is CASSLGLRVGNEQYF. CDR3 nucleotides: TGTGCCAGCAGCTTGGGGCTGCGGGTCGGGAACGAGCAGTACTTC.